This T cell receptor (beta chain) was sequenced in a study of CD8 T cells in Susac syndrome. The CD8+ and CD4+ T cells were negatively isolated, with the TEMRA cells enriched by FACS. Random hexamers served to reverse transcribe about 0.5 to 1 ug RNA. Each CDR3 protein is one row after TCRdb ran MiXCR on the immunoSEQ multiplex PCR reads. The table lists about 240,000 distinct CDR3 sequences, approximately 95% of them singletons. The CDR3 has 14 residues. Germline values: CDR1 LGHDT, CDR2 YNNKEL (reference sequence). Trimming removed 3 bases from V and 1 base from J; junction bases left unmatched: 2. The clonotype originates from a human donor with Susac syndrome. The V gene is TRBV3-1, the J gene TRBJ1-2; TRBD1 aligns across 7 bases. The sequenced sample was CD4+ T cells from PBMCs. CDR3: CASSHRQGNYGYTF. For the CDR3, the DNA is TGTGCCAGCAGCCACAGACAGGGTAACTATGGCTACACCTTC. Full variable domain (outside the CDR3, taken from reference TRBV3-1 and TRBJ1-2): DTAVSQTPKYLVTQMGNDKSIKCEQNLGHDTMYWYKQDSKKFLKIMFSYNNKELIINETVPNRFSPKSPDKAHLNLHINSLELGDSAVYFCASSHRQGNYGYTFGSGTRLTVV.